This TCR beta chain was sequenced for a study of T cell clusters in autoimmune cytopenias. Study background: A median of roughly 53,000 TRB reads per sample yielded a median around 2,500 distinct clonotypes.

Study conclusions and caveats: TRB repertoire shifts in secondary cytopenia and chronic lymphocytic leukemia mostly reflected lymphoma, not autoimmunity. Primary autoimmune cytopenia patients seemingly lacked the physiological T cell clusters found in healthy donors. The T cell clusters were defined only in silico, without experimental functional validation.

The CDR3 runs 13 residues. The germline V gene has CDR1 SQVTM and CDR2 ANQGSEA. TRB was amplified from 250 ng of peripheral blood genomic DNA per sample. TRB was amplified by touch-down multiplex PCR, primer pools A and B combined. TCRdb reprocessed the multiplex PCR reads, with one entry per CDR3 protein and no DNA. The sample has approximately 1,800 distinct CDR3 sequences, and its top ten clones hold approximately 34%. In terms of frequency, this clonotype is medium-sized. Its antigen is not identified. This chain joins TRBV29-1 and TRBJ2-5. This receptor was taken from a human donor with an autoimmune cytopenia, with autoimmune hepatitis or in good health (not recorded which). Sequences were obtained from peripheral blood. CDR3 region: CSIGSRVRETQYF.